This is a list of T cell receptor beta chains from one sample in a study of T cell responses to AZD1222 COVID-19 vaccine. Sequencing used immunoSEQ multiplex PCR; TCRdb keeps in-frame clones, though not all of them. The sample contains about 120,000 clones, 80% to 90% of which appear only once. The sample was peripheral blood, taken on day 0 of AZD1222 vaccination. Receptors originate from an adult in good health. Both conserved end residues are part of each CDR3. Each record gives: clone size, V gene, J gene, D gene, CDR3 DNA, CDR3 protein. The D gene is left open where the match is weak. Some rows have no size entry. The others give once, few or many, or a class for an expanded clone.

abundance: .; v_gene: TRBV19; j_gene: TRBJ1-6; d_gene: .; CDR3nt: TGTGCCAGTAGTATTATACGGAATAATTCACCCCTCCACTTT; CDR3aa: CASSIIRNNSPLHF
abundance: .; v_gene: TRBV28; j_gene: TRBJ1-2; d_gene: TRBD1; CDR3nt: TGTGCCAGCAGGCGGACAGGGGACTATGGCTACACCTTC; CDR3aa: CASRRTGDYGYTF
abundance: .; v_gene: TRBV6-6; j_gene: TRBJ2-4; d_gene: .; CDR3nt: TGTGCCAGCAGTCTCGGGACGACCAAAAACATTCAGTACTTC; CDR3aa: CASSLGTTKNIQYF
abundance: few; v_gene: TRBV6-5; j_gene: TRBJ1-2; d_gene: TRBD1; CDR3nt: TGTGCCAGCAGTTACTCGGTGGGACAGGGGGAAGCTGGCTACACCTTC; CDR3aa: CASSYSVGQGEAGYTF
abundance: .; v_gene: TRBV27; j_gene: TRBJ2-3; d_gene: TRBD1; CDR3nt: TGTGCCAGCAGCTCGCCACGGGACAGGGGTTCCGGAGATACGCAGTATTTT; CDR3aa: CASSSPRDRGSGDTQYF
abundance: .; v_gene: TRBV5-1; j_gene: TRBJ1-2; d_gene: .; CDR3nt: TGCGCCAGCAGCTTGGGTAGGACTAACTATGGCTACACCTTC; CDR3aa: CASSLGRTNYGYTF
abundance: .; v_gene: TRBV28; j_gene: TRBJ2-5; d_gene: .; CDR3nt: TGTGCCCTATCGGACAGCTTTAGGGGGACCCAGTACTTC; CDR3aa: CALSDSFRGTQYF
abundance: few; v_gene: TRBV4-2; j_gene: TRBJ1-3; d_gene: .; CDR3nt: TGTGCCAGCAGCCGAGACCTAGACTCTGGAAACACCATATATTTT; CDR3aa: CASSRDLDSGNTIYF
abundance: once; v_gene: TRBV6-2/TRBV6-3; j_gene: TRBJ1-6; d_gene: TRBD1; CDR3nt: TGTGCCAGCACCCCGATGGGGACAGGGAATTCACCCCTCCACTTT; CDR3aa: CASTPMGTGNSPLHF
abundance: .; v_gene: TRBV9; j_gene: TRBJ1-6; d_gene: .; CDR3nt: TGTGCCAGCAGCGGACGTACCCTCCACTTT; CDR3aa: CASSGRTLHF
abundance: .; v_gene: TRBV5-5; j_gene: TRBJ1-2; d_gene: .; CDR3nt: TGTGCCAGCAGCCCAGCGCGAGACAGCCTAACGTACTATGGCTACACCTTC; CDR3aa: CASSPARDSLTYYGYTF
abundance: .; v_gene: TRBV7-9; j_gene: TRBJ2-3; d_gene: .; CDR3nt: TGTGCCAGCAGCCGGGACTCTCGAGGCACAGATACGCAGTATTTT; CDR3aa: CASSRDSRGTDTQYF
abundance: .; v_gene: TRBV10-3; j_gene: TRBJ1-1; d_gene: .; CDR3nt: TGTGCCATCAGGAGGGCAGACACGAACACTGAAGCTTTCTTT; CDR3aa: CAIRRADTNTEAFF
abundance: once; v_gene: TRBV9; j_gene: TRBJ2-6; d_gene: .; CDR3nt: TGTGCCAGCAGCGTATCGGGCTCTGGGGCCAACGTCCTGACTTTC; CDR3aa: CASSVSGSGANVLTF
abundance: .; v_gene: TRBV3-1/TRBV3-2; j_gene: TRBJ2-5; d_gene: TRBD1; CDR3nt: TGTGCCAGCAGCCCGCTGGGGACAGAAGAGACCCAGTACTTC; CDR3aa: CASSPLGTEETQYF
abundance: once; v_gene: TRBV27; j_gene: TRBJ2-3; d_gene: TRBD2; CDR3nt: TGTGCCAGCAGTCGGAGCGGGGGGGCCGGTACGCAGTATTTT; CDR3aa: CASSRSGGAGTQYF
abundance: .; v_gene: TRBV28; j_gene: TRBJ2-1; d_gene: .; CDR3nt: TGTGCCAGCAGTTTTTTGTCTTATCTCAATGAGCAGTTCTTC; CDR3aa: CASSFLSYLNEQFF
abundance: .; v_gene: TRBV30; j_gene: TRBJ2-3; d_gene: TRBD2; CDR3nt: TGTGCCTGGAGTCGACTAGCGGGGGGGAGCACAGATACGCAGTATTTT; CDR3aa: CAWSRLAGGSTDTQYF
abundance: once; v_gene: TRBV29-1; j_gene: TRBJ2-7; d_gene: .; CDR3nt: TGCAGCGTTCTCCTGGGTTCCGACTACGAGCAGTACTTC; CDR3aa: CSVLLGSDYEQYF
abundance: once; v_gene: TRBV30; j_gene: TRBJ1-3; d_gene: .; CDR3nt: TGTGCCTGGAGTCCCCTCGGGGCTGGGGGAAACACCATATATTTT; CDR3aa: CAWSPLGAGGNTIYF
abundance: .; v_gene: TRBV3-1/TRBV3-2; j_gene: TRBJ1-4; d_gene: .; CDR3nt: TGTGCCAGCAGCCAAGAGGATCAGGAGGCCCTGTTTTTT; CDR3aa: CASSQEDQEALFF
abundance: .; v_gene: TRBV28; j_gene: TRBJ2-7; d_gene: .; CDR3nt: TGTGCCAGCAGTTTGGACTCTCACCTATCCTACGAGCAGTACTTC; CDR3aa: CASSLDSHLSYEQYF
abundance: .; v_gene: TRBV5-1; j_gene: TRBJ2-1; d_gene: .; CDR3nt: TGCGCCAGCAGCTTGAGGGGGAGCTCCTACAATGAGCAGTTCTTC; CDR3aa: CASSLRGSSYNEQFF
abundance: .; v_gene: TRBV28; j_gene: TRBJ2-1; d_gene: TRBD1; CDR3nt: TGTGCCAGCAGTTTACCAGGGGGCAGCTCCTACAATGAGCAGTTCTTC; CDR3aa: CASSLPGGSSYNEQFF
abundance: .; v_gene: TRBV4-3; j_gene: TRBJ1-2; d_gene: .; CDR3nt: TGCGCCAGCAGCCAAGATGGACGGGGGCGACGTAACTATGGCTACACCTTC; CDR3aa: CASSQDGRGRRNYGYTF
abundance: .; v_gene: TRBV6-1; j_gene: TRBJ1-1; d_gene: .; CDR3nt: TGTGCCAGCAGTGAACTGGTAAGGGGATGGACTGAAGCTTTCTTT; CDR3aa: CASSELVRGWTEAFF
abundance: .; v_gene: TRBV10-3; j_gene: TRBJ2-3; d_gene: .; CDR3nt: TGTGCCATCAAGGCCACGGAACGGGGCACAGATACGCAGTATTTT; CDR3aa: CAIKATERGTDTQYF
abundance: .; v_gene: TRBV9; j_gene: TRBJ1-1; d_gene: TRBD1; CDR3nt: TGTGCCAGCACCCGGGACAGGGGATGGACTGAAGCTTTCTTT; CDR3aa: CASTRDRGWTEAFF
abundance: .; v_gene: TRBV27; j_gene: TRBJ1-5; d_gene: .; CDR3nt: TGTGCCAGTCGGGGGGCCGGGCAGCCCCAGCATTTT; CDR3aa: CASRGAGQPQHF
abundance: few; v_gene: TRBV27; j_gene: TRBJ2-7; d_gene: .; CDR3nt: TGTGCCAGCAGTTCCTTTCAATCCTACGAGCAGTACTTC; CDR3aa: CASSSFQSYEQYF
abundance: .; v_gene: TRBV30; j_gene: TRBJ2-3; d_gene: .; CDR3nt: TGTGCCTGGAGTCTGTGGGATAGCACAGATACGCAGTATTTT; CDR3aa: CAWSLWDSTDTQYF
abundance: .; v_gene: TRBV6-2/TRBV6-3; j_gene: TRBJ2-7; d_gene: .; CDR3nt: TGTGCCAGCAGTTACATGGGGATCAGCTCCTACGAGCAGTACTTC; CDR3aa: CASSYMGISSYEQYF
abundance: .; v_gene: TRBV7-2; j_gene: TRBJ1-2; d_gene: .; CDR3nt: TGTGCCAGCAGACCTGAGACAGCTCCCATTTATGGCTACACCTTC; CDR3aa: CASRPETAPIYGYTF
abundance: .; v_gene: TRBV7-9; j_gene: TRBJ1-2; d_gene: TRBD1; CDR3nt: TGTGCCAGCAGCGCCTCCGGGACAGGCACTTATGGCTACACCTTC; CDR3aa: CASSASGTGTYGYTF
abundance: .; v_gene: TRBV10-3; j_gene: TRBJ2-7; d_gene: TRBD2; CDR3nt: TGTGCCATCAGTGGCCGGACTAGCGGCTCCTACGAGCAGTACTTC; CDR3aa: CAISGRTSGSYEQYF
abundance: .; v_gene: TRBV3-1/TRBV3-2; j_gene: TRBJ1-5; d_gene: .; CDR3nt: TGTGCCAGCAGCCAAGAGGGACGGAGCAATCAGCCCCAGCATTTT; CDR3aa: CASSQEGRSNQPQHF
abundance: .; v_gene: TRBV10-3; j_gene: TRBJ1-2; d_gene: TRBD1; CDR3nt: TGTGCCATCAGTGAGACCGGGGACAGGGACATTACTGGCTACACCTTC; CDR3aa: CAISETGDRDITGYTF
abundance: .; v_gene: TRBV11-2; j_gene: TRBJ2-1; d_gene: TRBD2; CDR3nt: TGTGCCAGCAGCTTAGGGCTCGCGGGAGGGGGCAATGAGCAGTTCTTC; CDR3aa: CASSLGLAGGGNEQFF
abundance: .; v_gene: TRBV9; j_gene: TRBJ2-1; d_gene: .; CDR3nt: TGTGCCAGCAGCGTTCCTCAAGCCGCGGCCCAGGGCCTGAATGAGCAGTTCTTC; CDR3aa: CASSVPQAAAQGLNEQFF
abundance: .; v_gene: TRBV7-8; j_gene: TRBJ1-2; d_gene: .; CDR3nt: TGTGCCAGCAGCGCCGAGCGAAACAGGGATCTCTATGGCTACACCTTC; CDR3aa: CASSAERNRDLYGYTF
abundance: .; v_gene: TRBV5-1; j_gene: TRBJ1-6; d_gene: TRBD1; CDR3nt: TGCGCCAGCAGCTTGGGACAGGGTAATTCACCCCTCCACTTT; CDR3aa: CASSLGQGNSPLHF
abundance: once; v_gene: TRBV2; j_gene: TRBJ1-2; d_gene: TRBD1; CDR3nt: TGTGCCAGCATGGGGGACAGGATGGGTGGCTACACCTTC; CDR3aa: CASMGDRMGGYTF
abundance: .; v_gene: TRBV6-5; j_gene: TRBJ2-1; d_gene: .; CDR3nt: TGTGCCAGCAGTCCAGGACAGAGCTCCTACAATGAGCAGTTCTTC; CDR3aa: CASSPGQSSYNEQFF
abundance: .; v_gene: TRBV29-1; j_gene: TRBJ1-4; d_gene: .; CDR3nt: TGCAGCGTTGACAAGGTCGGGCCTAATGAAAAACTGTTTTTT; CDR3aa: CSVDKVGPNEKLFF
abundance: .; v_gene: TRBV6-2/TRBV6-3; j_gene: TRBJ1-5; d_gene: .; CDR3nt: TGTGCCAGCAGTTATCGGGGTTTAAGCAATCAGCCCCAGCATTTT; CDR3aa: CASSYRGLSNQPQHF
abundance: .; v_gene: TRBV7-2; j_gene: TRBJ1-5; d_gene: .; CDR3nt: TGTGCCAGCAGCTTTGAACCCGGGACCCAGCATTTT; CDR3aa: CASSFEPGTQHF
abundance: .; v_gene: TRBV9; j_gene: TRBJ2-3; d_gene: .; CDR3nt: TGTGCCAGCAGCTACCGCGGGGCCCCAACAGATACGCAGTATTTT; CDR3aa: CASSYRGAPTDTQYF
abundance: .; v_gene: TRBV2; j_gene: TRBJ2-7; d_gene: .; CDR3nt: TGTGCCAGCAGTGAGGGGGAAAACCGACTCGAGCAGTACTTC; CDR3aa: CASSEGENRLEQYF
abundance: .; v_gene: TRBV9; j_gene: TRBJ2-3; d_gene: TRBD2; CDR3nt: TGTGCCAGCAGCGGCGGGGGGGCCTGGACAGATACGCAGTATTTT; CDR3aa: CASSGGGAWTDTQYF
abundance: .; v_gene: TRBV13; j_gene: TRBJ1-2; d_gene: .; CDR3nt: TGTGCCAGCAGCTTAGTAGGAGCTAACTATGGCTACACCTTC; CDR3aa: CASSLVGANYGYTF
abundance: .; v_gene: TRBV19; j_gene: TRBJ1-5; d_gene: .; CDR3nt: TGTGCCAGTAGTATTCGGCCAGGGAGGACGGAACAGCCCCAGCATTTT; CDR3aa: CASSIRPGRTEQPQHF
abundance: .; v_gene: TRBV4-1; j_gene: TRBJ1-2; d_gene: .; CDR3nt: TGCGCCAGCAGCCAGTATTTAATAGGAACCGGCTATGGCTACACCTTC; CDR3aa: CASSQYLIGTGYGYTF
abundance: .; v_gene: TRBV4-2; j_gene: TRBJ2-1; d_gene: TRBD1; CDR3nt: TGTGCCAGCAGCCAAGGGGAGACAGGGGACCATGAGCAGTTCTTC; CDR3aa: CASSQGETGDHEQFF
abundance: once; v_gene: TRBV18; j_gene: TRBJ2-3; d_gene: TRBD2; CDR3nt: TGTGCCAGCTCACGGGCTCTAGCGGGCAGCACAGATACGCAGTATTTT; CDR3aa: CASSRALAGSTDTQYF
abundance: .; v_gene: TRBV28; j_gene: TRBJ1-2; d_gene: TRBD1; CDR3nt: TGTGCCAGCAGCCCCTCCGGGACAGGAAGGGACTATGGCTACACCTTC; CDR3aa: CASSPSGTGRDYGYTF
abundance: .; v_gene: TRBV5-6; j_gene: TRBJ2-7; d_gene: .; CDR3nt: TGTGCCAGCAGCTTGGTAGGACGTACCTCCTACGAGCAGTACTTC; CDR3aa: CASSLVGRTSYEQYF
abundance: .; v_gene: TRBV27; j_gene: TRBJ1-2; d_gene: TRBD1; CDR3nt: TGTGCCAGCAGTTTAAAAGGGGACAGGGCCTATGGCTACACCTTC; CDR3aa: CASSLKGDRAYGYTF
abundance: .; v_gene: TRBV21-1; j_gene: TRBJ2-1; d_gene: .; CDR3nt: TGTGCCAGCAGCAAAAGGCGCGGGCCGGATGAGCAGTTCTTC; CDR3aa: CASSKRRGPDEQFF
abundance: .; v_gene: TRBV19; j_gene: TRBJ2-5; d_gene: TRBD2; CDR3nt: TGTGCCAGTAGTAACATAGCGGGAGCTGAGACCCAGTACTTC; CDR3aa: CASSNIAGAETQYF
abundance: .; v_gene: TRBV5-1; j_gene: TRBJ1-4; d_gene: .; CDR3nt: TGCGCCAGCAGCTTAGGAAGTGGGTACAGGGCTAATGAAAAACTGTTTTTT; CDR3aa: CASSLGSGYRANEKLFF